A single sample gave rise to the 28 T cell receptor beta chains below, sequenced in a study of somatic mutations in cytotoxic T cells in rheumatoid arthritis. The method was immunoSEQ multiplex PCR; TCRdb's version includes in-frame clones alone and lacks a portion of them. Among roughly 25,000 clones, around 74% were seen once, and the ten largest hold approximately 9.3%. The sequenced sample consisted of CD8+ T cells sorted from blood. These receptors originate from a woman under 30 in good health.

The DNA of the CDR3 is TGTGCCATCACCCGGGGGCGCACTGAAGCTTTCTTT. It codes for CAITRGRTEAFF. The chain has TRBV10-3 and TRBJ1-1; weak D call: TRBD1 (6 bases). Deletions cut 7 bases from V and 4 bases from J, with 10 bases between. The CDR3 is 12 amino acids. Germline V gene sequence: CDR1 ENHRY, CDR2 SYGVKD.

The chain uses TRBV28 and TRBJ2-2; 9 nucleotides agree with TRBD1. The CDR3 extends over 16 amino acids. Germline assignment: CDR1 MDHEN and CDR2 SYDVKM. J gave up 5 bases and V 5 bases, and 9 bases lay outside the gene matches. The CDR3 nucleotides read TGTGCCAGCAGTCAACAGGGGGCGGAATTGACCGGGGAGCTGTTTTTT. This sequence encodes CASSQQGAELTGELFF.

In nucleotides, the CDR3 is TGTGCCTGGAGTGTAGGACAGAACACTGAAGCTTTCTTT. Encoded protein: CAWSVGQNTEAFF. V and J are TRBV30 and TRBJ1-1; weak D call: TRBD1 (5 bases). The V end was cut by 0 bases, the J end by 1 base, with 6 bases between. The CDR3 contains 13 residues. Germline V lookup: CDR1 GTSNPN, CDR2 SVGIG (reference sequence). The whole variable domain, remainder taken from reference TRBV30 and TRBJ1-1, is SQTIHQWPATLVQPVGSPLSLECTVEGTSNPNLYWYRQAAGRGLQLLFYSVGIGQISSEVPQNLSASRPQDRQFILSSKKLLLSDSGFYLCAWSVGQNTEAFFGQGTRLTVV.

V and J are TRBV7-8 and TRBJ1-1; unclear D gene. The CDR3 consists of 15 residues. Trimming took 1 base from V and 0 from J, leaving 9 bases between them. The germline gives CDR1 SGHVS, CDR2 FQNEAQ. The CDR3 DNA reads TGTGCCAGCAGCTTAGGGGCCAATATGAACACTGAAGCTTTCTTT. Protein: CASSLGANMNTEAFF.

The chain uses TRBV7-6 and TRBJ2-1, with D possibly TRBD2 on 5 matching bases. The CDR3 contains 15 residues. V was shortened by 3 bases and J by 2 bases, with 11 bases between the two germline ends. Germline V gene sequence: CDR1 SGHVS, CDR2 FNYEAQ. CDR3: CASSLKAEAYNEQFF. CDR3 nucleotides: TGTGCCAGCAGCTTGAAAGCGGAAGCCTACAATGAGCAGTTCTTC.

V gene TRBV6-5 combines with J gene TRBJ1-5, with no clear D. The CDR3 spans 14 residues. V shed 4 bases and J shed 3 bases, with 10 bases lying between them. In germline, CDR1 is MNHEY, CDR2 SVGAGI. In DNA form, the CDR3 reads TGTGCCAGCAGTTTAGGGCCGATCAATCAGCCCCAGCATTTT. It codes for CASSLGPINQPQHF.

The chain is built from TRBV30 and TRBJ1-1, with 7 positions matching TRBD1. Trimming took 8 bases from V and 5 from J; bases not matched to a gene: 5. This CDR3 comprises 11 residues. CDR1 is GTSNPN, CDR2 SVGIG, per germline (reference sequence). The CDR3 loop is CAGTGVTEAFF. The CDR3 region has the DNA TGTGCCGGCACAGGGGTTACTGAAGCTTTCTTT.

The CDR3 DNA sequence: TGTGCCAGCAGCCTCCGGACAGCAGGAAACACCATATATTTT. Its translation: CASSLRTAGNTIYF. This chain links TRBV13 with TRBJ1-3, with a weak D call TRBD1 (6 bases). V gave up 5 bases and J gave up 4 bases, with 12 bases separating them. The CDR3 runs 14 residues. Germline CDR1 and CDR2: PRHDT and FYEKMQ (reference sequence).

The V and J genes are TRBV9 and TRBJ2-1; D is possibly TRBD2 (5 bases). CDR3 length: 15 residues. Germline V gene lookup returns CDR1 SGDLS and CDR2 YYNGEE. Trimming took 4 bases from V and 4 from J, leaving 15 bases between them. CDR3 loop: CASSPGGSAYNEQFF. The CDR3 nucleotides are TGTGCCAGCAGCCCCGGTGGTAGCGCGTACAATGAGCAGTTCTTC. The whole variable domain, filled in from reference TRBV9 and TRBJ2-1, reads DSGVTQTPKHLITATGQRVTLRCSPRSGDLSVYWYQQSLDQGLQFLIQYYNGEERAKGNILERFSAQQFPDLHSELNLSSLELGDSALYFCASSPGGSAYNEQFFGPGTRLTVL.

The rearrangement uses TRBV9 and TRBJ2-5; 9 bases map to TRBD2. Germline loops: CDR1 SGDLS, CDR2 YYNGEE. V shed 4 bases, J shed 5 bases, and the junction held 9 bases outside the gene matches. The CDR3 has 15 residues. Written as DNA, the CDR3 is TGTGCCAGCAGCACATCTAGCGGGGCGTTGGAGACCCAGTACTTC. Protein sequence: CASSTSSGALETQYF.

This sequence joins TRBV27 and TRBJ2-3; D unclear. CDR3 length: 14 amino acids. Germline CDR1 reads MNHEY; CDR2 reads SMNVEV (reference sequence). V lost 3 bases to trimming and J lost 5 bases, with 12 bases between them. In DNA form, the CDR3 reads TGTGCCAGCAGTTTGACGCCGACCCTAGATACGCAGTATTTT. Residues: CASSLTPTLDTQYF.

In its sample, this clone was seen a few times. The genes are TRBV7-9 and TRBJ2-7, with D possibly matching TRBD2 (5 bases). Per germline, CDR1 SEHNR and CDR2 FQNEAQ (reference sequence). Deletions cut 5 bases from V and 5 bases from J, with 13 bases between. The CDR3 totals 13 residues. CDR3 sequence (DNA): TGTGCCAGCAGCCCACAACTAGTCGACGAGCAGTACTTC. It is translated as CASSPQLVDEQYF.

The rearrangement links TRBV29-1 to TRBJ1-4; D might be TRBD1 (5 bases). CDR3 length: 18 amino acids. Germline lookup yields CDR1 SQVTM and CDR2 ANQGSEA. V was shortened by 6 bases and J by 0 bases, with 23 bases between the two germline ends. The CDR3 here is CSVAGVDGLSATNEKLFF. Written as DNA, the CDR3 is TGCAGCGTGGCGGGGGTGGACGGACTCTCTGCAACTAATGAAAAACTGTTTTTT.

The chain carries TRBV19 and TRBJ1-1, with D unclear. V was shortened by 3 bases and J by 0 bases, with 8 bases between the two germline ends. Germline V lookup: CDR1 LNHDA, CDR2 SQIVND (reference sequence). This CDR3 is 14 amino acids long. In DNA, the CDR3 is TGTGCCAGTAGTATGTACGGTTTGAACACTGAAGCTTTCTTT. Translating it yields CASSMYGLNTEAFF.

This clone was counted a single time. This chain joins TRBV7-3 and TRBJ2-2; TRBD1 matches at 9 bases. Germline V gene data show CDR1 as SGHTA and CDR2 as FQGTGA. This CDR3 region has 17 residues. Unmatched junction bases numbered 9, after V lost 2 bases and J lost 5 bases. The chain's CDR3 is CASSLGPTGGATGELFF. In nucleotides, the CDR3 is TGTGCCAGCAGCTTAGGCCCCACAGGGGGCGCGACCGGGGAGCTGTTTTTT.

The rearrangement uses TRBV6-1 and TRBJ2-7; no reliable D call. V gave up 3 bases and J gave up 3 bases, with 12 bases separating them. The CDR3 is made up of 14 amino acids. In germline, CDR1 is MNHNS, CDR2 SASEGT. The CDR3, as DNA: TGTGCCAGCAGTGACGCTTCATTAGTCTACGAGCAGTACGTC. This encodes CASSDASLVYEQYV.

This sequence joins TRBV15 and TRBJ2-1; D perhaps matches TRBD1 (5 bases). CDR1 and CDR2 from the germline V gene are LNHNV and YYDKDF (reference sequence). Trimming took off 0 bases at V and 4 bases at J, with 13 bases between the two ends. There are 16 residues in the CDR3. DNA of the CDR3: TGTGCCACCAGCAGAGAATCGAGACAGCCTTACAATGAGCAGTTCTTC. Protein product: CATSRESRQPYNEQFF.

This clone was detected only once. This sequence joins TRBV6-6 and TRBJ2-1; 9 bases are a match to TRBD2. The trim removed 7 bases at V and 4 bases at J, leaving 8 bases unmatched. The length of the CDR3 is 15 residues. The germline CDR1 and CDR2 sequences are MNHNY and SVGAGI (reference sequence). CDR3 nucleotides: TGTGCCAGCACCGACCGACTAGCGGTATACAATGAGCAGTTCTTC. Encoded protein: CASTDRLAVYNEQFF.

V and J are TRBV5-1 and TRBJ2-2; D uncertain. The CDR3 has 15 residues. Germline V CDR1 and CDR2: SGHRS, YFSETQ. The V gene lost 0 bases and the J gene lost 3 bases, with 9 bases spanning the gap. The CDR3 is CASSLGFGHTGELFF. CDR3 sequence (DNA): TGCGCCAGCAGCTTGGGATTCGGACACACCGGGGAGCTGTTTTTT. Full variable domain (rest looked up from reference TRBV5-1 and TRBJ2-2): KAGVTQTPRYLIKTRGQQVTLSCSPISGHRSVSWYQQTPGQGLQFLFEYFSETQRNKGNFPGRFSGRQFSNSRSEMNVSTLELGDSALYLCASSLGFGHTGELFFGEGSRLTVL.

The chain carries TRBV6-5 and TRBJ2-4; D gene unclear. CDR1 and CDR2 from the germline V gene are MNHEY and SVGAGI. The CDR3 length is 12 residues. The germline V and J ends were trimmed by 6 bases and 8 bases, with 11 bases remaining between them. The CDR3: CASSPDGHIQYF. CDR3 coding DNA: TGTGCCAGCAGCCCAGACGGACACATTCAGTACTTC.

The rearrangement links TRBV30 to TRBJ2-3; D remains unclear. There are 13 residues in the CDR3. Germline CDR1 and CDR2: GTSNPN and SVGIG (reference sequence). The ends were cut back, 2 bases at V and 0 bases at J, with 6 bases in the middle. CDR3 sequence (DNA): TGTGCCTGGAGTTCAACTAGCACAGATACGCAGTATTTT. Translation: CAWSSTSTDTQYF.

This clone was observed a single time. The chain joins TRBV29-1 to TRBJ1-1, with 9 bases matching TRBD1. The CDR3 covers 17 residues. The germline V gene encodes CDR1 SQVTM and CDR2 ANQGSEA. Unmatched junction bases numbered 14, after V lost 3 bases and J lost 3 bases. The CDR3 is CSVDGPGQGTPHTEAFF. CDR3 nucleotide sequence: TGCAGCGTTGACGGTCCGGGACAGGGAACCCCCCACACTGAAGCTTTCTTT. The full variable domain, completed using reference TRBV29-1 and TRBJ1-1, is SAVISQKPSRDICQRGTSLTIQCQVDSQVTMMFWYRQQPGQSLTLIATANQGSEATYESGFVIDKFPISRPNLTFSTLTVSNMSPEDSSIYLCSVDGPGQGTPHTEAFFGQGTRLTVV.

This chain links TRBV5-4 with TRBJ1-1, with 7 nucleotides matching TRBD1. Germline loops: CDR1 SGHNT, CDR2 YYREEE (reference sequence). V lost 5 bases and J lost 6; bases outside the gene matches: 4. The CDR3 extends over 12 amino acids. This CDR3 is CASRTGDAEAFF. CDR3 in DNA: TGTGCCAGCAGAACAGGGGACGCTGAAGCTTTCTTT.

This clone was detected only once. The V call is TRBV10-1, the J call TRBJ1-1; D remains unclear. Trimming cost V 3 bases and J 1 base, with 9 bases left between them. Germline assignment: CDR1 WNHNN and CDR2 SYGVQD (reference sequence). The CDR3 totals 14 residues. The CDR3 DNA follows: TGCGCCAGCAGTGACTTCCATAGGAACACTGAAGCTTTCTTT. This sequence encodes CASSDFHRNTEAFF.

The chain carries TRBV28 and TRBJ1-5, with D hard to call. The ends were cut back, 3 bases at V and 0 bases at J, with 18 bases in the middle. CDR1 and CDR2 (germline): MDHEN, SYDVKM. The CDR3 totals 18 residues. DNA of the CDR3: TGTGCCAGCAGTTTTGAGTTCCGTCAGGCTCATAGCAATCAGCCCCAGCATTTT. Its translation: CASSFEFRQAHSNQPQHF. The variable domain in full, with the rest retrieved from reference TRBV28 and TRBJ1-5, is DVKVTQSSRYLVKRTGEKVFLECVQDMDHENMFWYRQDPGLGLRLIYFSYDVKMKEKGDIPEGYSVSREKKERFSLILESASTNQTSMYLCASSFEFRQAHSNQPQHFGDGTRLSIL.

With regard to this clone: The same CDR3 is also encoded by other DNA sequences in this sample. J is TRBJ2-7 and V is TRBV4-2; D is tentatively TRBD1 or TRBD2 (5 bases each). Germline V gene sequence: CDR1 LGHNA, CDR2 YNFKEQ. The V end was cut by 1 base, the J end by 4 bases, with 5 bases between. This CDR3 comprises 12 residues. The DNA of the CDR3 is TGTGCCAGCAGCCAAGGGGGGTACGAGCAGTACTTC. The encoded protein is CASSQGGYEQYF.

V gene TRBV9 combines with J gene TRBJ2-1; D may correspond to TRBD1 or TRBD2 (6 bases each). CDR1 is SGDLS and CDR2 is YYNGEE in the germline V gene. The CDR3 covers 15 residues. Trimming shortened V by 3 bases and J by 10 bases, and 20 bases separated the two germline ends. CDR3: CASSAGVGGAGEQFF. The CDR3 bases are TGTGCCAGCAGCGCGGGGGTGGGGGGCGCGGGAGAGCAGTTCTTC.

The gene calls are TRBV6-5 and TRBJ1-4; unclear D gene. Deletions cut 4 bases from V and 7 bases from J, with 7 bases between. The germline V gene encodes CDR1 MNHEY and CDR2 SVGAGI. This CDR3 is 12 amino acids long. In DNA form, the CDR3 reads TGTGCCAGCAGTTTTTTCGGTGAAAAACTGTTTTTT. This gives the protein CASSFFGEKLFF.